This is a list of T cell receptor beta chains from one sample in a study of blood T cell repertoires in COVID-19. TCRdb keeps only in-frame clones here, not all; method: immunoSEQ multiplex PCR. In the table there are more than 80,000 clones, over 75% of which are singletons. Sequencing used peripheral blood. The receptors were sampled from an elderly woman with COVID-19, enrolled during active disease. Both conserved end residues are part of each CDR3. Each record gives: D gene, clone size, J gene, V gene, CDR3 protein, CDR3 DNA. A D gene is named only where the DNA matches it firmly. Expanded clones get a size class; other rows say once, few or many, or leave the size out.

NA | once | TRBJ2-5 | TRBV15 | CATSRDRGEYQETQYF | TGTGCCACCAGCAGAGATCGGGGTGAGTACCAAGAGACCCAGTACTTC
TRBD2 | NA | TRBJ2-2 | TRBV29-1 | CSVEAGGRAGSTGELFF | TGCAGCGTTGAGGCAGGCGGGAGGGCCGGTAGCACCGGGGAGCTGTTTTTT
NA | NA | TRBJ1-4 | TRBV18 | CASSPLGGPLNEKLFF | TGTGCCAGCTCACCACTAGGAGGGCCTTTGAATGAAAAACTGTTTTTT
NA | NA | TRBJ1-3 | TRBV5-4 | CASSLKGQGGNTIYF | TGTGCCAGCAGCTTGAAGGGGCAAGGTGGAAACACCATATATTTT
NA | NA | TRBJ2-2 | TRBV6-6 | CASRARGTGELFF | TGTGCCAGCAGGGCCCGAGGCACCGGGGAGCTGTTTTTT
TRBD2 | NA | TRBJ2-1 | TRBV7-2 | CASSLGRLAPHNEQFF | TGTGCCAGCAGCTTGGGGAGACTAGCTCCTCACAATGAGCAGTTCTTC
NA | NA | TRBJ1-2 | TRBV2 | CASRTNSLYGYTF | TGTGCCAGCAGAACCAACAGCCTTTATGGCTACACCTTC
TRBD1 | NA | TRBJ2-4 | TRBV18 | CASSPRGTGGRDIQYF | TGTGCCAGCTCACCACGTGGGACAGGGGGCAGAGACATTCAGTACTTC
TRBD1 | once | TRBJ2-2 | TRBV19 | CASRGTGWAGELFF | TGTGCCAGTAGAGGGACAGGGTGGGCCGGGGAGCTGTTTTTT
TRBD2 | NA | TRBJ2-1 | TRBV10-1 | CASRGTSGGYNEQFF | TGCGCCAGCAGAGGGACTAGCGGGGGGTACAATGAGCAGTTCTTC
TRBD2 | NA | TRBJ2-5 | TRBV30 | CAWTRLAGGETQYF | TGTGCCTGGACCCGCCTAGCGGGAGGGGAGACCCAGTACTTC
NA | few | TRBJ1-1 | TRBV9 | CASSAVSQGQGDTEAFF | TGTGCCAGCAGCGCCGTCTCCCAAGGGCAGGGTGACACTGAAGCTTTCTTT
NA | NA | TRBJ2-1 | TRBV5-1 | CASSLVYNEQFF | TGCGCCAGCAGCTTGGTTTATAATGAGCAGTTCTTC
TRBD1 | NA | TRBJ1-1 | TRBV6-2/TRBV6-3 | CASSSTGAPGSTEAFF | TGTGCCAGCAGTTCGACAGGGGCCCCGGGGAGCACTGAAGCTTTCTTT
NA | NA | TRBJ2-5 | TRBV5-1 | CASSQTVQETQYF | TGCGCCAGCAGCCAAACCGTCCAGGAAACCCAGTACTTC
NA | few | TRBJ1-5 | TRBV7-9 | CASSFVNQPQHF | TGTGCCAGCAGCTTTGTAAATCAGCCCCAGCATTTT
NA | NA | TRBJ2-1 | TRBV18 | CASSPGQGLDNEQFF | TGTGCCAGCTCACCAGGTCAGGGCCTAGACAATGAGCAGTTCTTC
TRBD1 | NA | TRBJ2-7 | TRBV18 | CASSPVGQGAYEQYF | TGTGCCAGCTCACCTGTGGGACAGGGGGCCTACGAGCAGTACTTC
NA | NA | TRBJ2-1 | TRBV7-3 | CASYGTYNEQFF | TGTGCCAGCTACGGGACCTACAATGAGCAGTTCTTC
NA | NA | TRBJ2-5 | TRBV27 | CASSFVDTPETQYF | TGTGCCAGCAGTTTTGTGGACACCCCAGAGACCCAGTACTTC